This TCR beta chain was observed in a study of blood T cell repertoires in COVID-19. Whole-study context: Sources were T cells, B-cell-depleted T cells, or PBMCs; the material itself was cDNA or gDNA.

In the study's own analysis: The authors estimated nucleated cell counts from reference gene primer amplification. This table comes from immunoSEQ multiplex PCR, and its TCRdb copy is limited to in-frame clones, with some not included. V, J and clone size were drawn from that table, and D and trimming were deduced from the DNA. The data contain 35,000 to 45,000 clones, 79% of them singletons. This clone occurred a few times. This clonotype was obtained from a woman older than 75 with acute or convalescent COVID-19. The sample comprised peripheral blood.

CDR3 DNA: TGTGCCAGTAGGCCCGGGACAGGGTTCCTATTTGAAAAACTGTTTTTT. Residues: CASRPGTGFLFEKLFF. V gene TRBV19 combines with J gene TRBJ1-4, with 9 bases aligning to TRBD1. The CDR3 is 16 amino acids. From germline, CDR1 is LNHDA and CDR2 SQIVND (reference sequence). The V and J ends lost 6 bases and 7 bases, in that order; junction bases with no gene match: 12.